This TCR beta chain is drawn from a study of T cell repertoires in cytomegalovirus infection. Study-level information: Public TCR beta signatures were indicative of both CMV infection and a matching HLA type.

From the reads, TCRdb called clonotypes with MiXCR, one entry per CDR3 protein. The sample has approximately 240,000 distinct CDR3 sequences, about 12% seen once. As regards this clonotype: What it binds is unknown.

Study-level results: Summed public TCR beta family frequency identified CMV carriers bearing the relevant HLA. HLA-C-restricted CMV-specific TCR beta clonotypes were dominant in the ex vivo response.

The sample comprised PBMCs. The sequence derives from a human donor in good health (CMV status not recorded). Some clones in this sample may be carry-over from other donors' samples.

The CDR3 DNA reads as TGTGCCATCAGTAGCCTAGCGGGAGACCAGTACTTC. It codes for CAISSLAGDQYF. V usage is TRBV10-3 and J usage is TRBJ2-7, with TRBD2 identical over 10 bases. The CDR3 is 12 residues long. V was clipped by 5 bases and J by 10 bases; unmatched bases: 5. Germline CDR1 ENHRY, CDR2 SYGVKD.